This paragraph covers one T cell receptor (beta chain) sequence. Its antigen is still unknown. This entry belongs to a study of T cell responses to AZD1222 COVID-19 vaccine. Clones were read by immunoSEQ multiplex PCR, and TCRdb kept only the in-frame ones, dropping some. The sample has 150,000 to 200,000 clones; around 92% are singletons. Study-wide findings and caveats: Unmutated variant regions are reportedly the target of nearly half of TCRs that are spike-specific. Compared with day 0, the breadth and depth of the Spike-specific TCR repertoire rose significantly after two doses of AZD1222. Across spike, vaccine-associated CD4 TCRs were found, dominant at 160-218 and 743-854.

CDR3 length equals 15 residues. V was clipped by 0 bases and J by 2 bases, with 8 bases between them. Germline V gene lookup returns CDR1 SGHDN and CDR2 FVKESK. Sequences were derived from peripheral blood, sampled on day 0 of AZD1222 vaccination. The receptor comes from an adult in good health. The rearrangement uses TRBV14 and TRBJ2-1; D ambiguous. This chain's CDR3 is CASSQEPHPYNEQFF. CDR3 nucleotide sequence: TGTGCCAGCAGCCAAGAACCACACCCCTACAATGAGCAGTTCTTC.